Below are 19 T cell receptor beta chains sequenced from a single sample in a study of cytomegalovirus exposure and HLA in healthy donors. PCR was performed using 60 Vbeta and 13 Jbeta primers. The table came from immunoSEQ multiplex PCR; TCRdb's copy has only in-frame clones and leaves some out. The sample holds some 200,000 clones, 65% to 85% seen once. Sample: PBMCs. The receptors here all came from a boy between 2 and 10 years old in good health and CMV-seronegative.

Regarding this clone: Additional DNA sequences in this sample encode the identical CDR3. This rearrangement joins TRBV6-5 to TRBJ2-7; 10 positions match TRBD1. The CDR3 has 14 residues. Germline V gives CDR1 MNHEY, CDR2 SVGAGI. J gave up 6 bases and V 6 bases, and 8 bases lay outside the gene matches. The CDR3 bases are TGTGCCAGCAGGTCCGGGACAGGGGATGTCGAGCAGTACTTC. Protein: CASRSGTGDVEQYF.

The chain uses TRBV13 and TRBJ2-3, with TRBD2 matching 8 bases. The V gene end was trimmed by 5 bases and the J gene end by 0 bases; junction bases not matched to a gene: 7. CDR1 PRHDT and CDR2 FYEKMQ come from the germline V gene (reference sequence). CDR3 length equals 16 residues. Here the CDR3 DNA reads TGTGCCAGCAGCATACTAGCGGCACCTAGCACAGATACGCAGTATTTT. Translated, it gives CASSILAAPSTDTQYF.

This clone has just one count. The V gene is TRBV7-2, the J gene TRBJ2-5; a possible D gene is TRBD1 (6 bases). Deletions cut 0 bases from V and 5 bases from J, with 13 bases between. Germline V gene sequence: CDR1 SGHTA, CDR2 FQGNSA. The CDR3 is made up of 15 amino acids. In nucleotides, the CDR3 is TGTGCCAGCAGCTTAGCTTGGGGGCGCCGGGAGACCCAGTACTTC. As protein: CASSLAWGRRETQYF.

V gene TRBV19 combines with J gene TRBJ1-5, with 7 bases lining up with TRBD1. This CDR3 is built from 16 residues. CDR1 is LNHDA, CDR2 SQIVND, per germline (reference sequence). The V gene end was trimmed by 3 bases and the J gene end by 3 bases; junction bases not matched to a gene: 8. In nucleotides, the CDR3 is TGTGCCAGTAGTATCTCCCCGGGACAGTTCAATCAGCCCCAGCATTTT. Its translation is CASSISPGQFNQPQHF. Using reference TRBV19 and TRBJ1-5 for the parts outside the CDR3, the full variable domain is DGGITQSPKYLFRKEGQNVTLSCEQNLNHDAMYWYRQDPGQGLRLIYYSQIVNDFQKGDIAEGYSVSREKKESFPLTVTSAQKNPTAFYLCASSISPGQFNQPQHFGDGTRLSIL.

The chain carries TRBV5-5 and TRBJ2-1, with D perhaps TRBD1 (6 bases). Germline-derived CDR1 and CDR2 are SGHKS and YYEKEE (reference sequence). CDR3 length equals 15 residues. Between the trimmed V and J ends, which lost 6 bases and 5 bases, there was a span of 18 bases. The CDR3 DNA sequence: TGTGCCAGCACCAAATCAACGAGGACAGACAATGAGCAGTTCTTC. Its translation is CASTKSTRTDNEQFF.

This clone showed up just once. The genes are TRBV21-1 and TRBJ2-7; TRBD2, the table's D call, was not compared with the DNA. TRBV21-1 is noted as a pseudogene. The CDR3 has 15 amino acids. The CDR3 loop is CASMRHSGGDYEQYF. Here the CDR3 DNA reads TGTGCCAGCATGAGACATAGCGGGGGCGACTACGAGCAGTACTTC.

The rearrangement joins TRBV12-2 to TRBJ2-7; the table's D call TRBD2 went unverified against the DNA. TRBV12-2 is a known pseudogene. The CDR3 loop spans 13 amino acids. The CDR3 DNA sequence: TGTGCAAGTCGCTCCGGGACTAGCGGGAGGACGTACTTC. Its translation is CASRSGTSGRTYF.

This chain links TRBV5-1 with TRBJ2-7, with D possibly matching TRBD1 (7 bases). The CDR3 length is 13 residues. The V gene's germline CDR1 is SGHRS and CDR2 YFSETQ. The V and J ends lost 4 bases and 1 base respectively, with 9 bases between them. CDR3 in amino acids: CASSAGQSYEQYF. The CDR3 bases are TGCGCCAGCAGCGCGGGACAGTCCTACGAGCAGTACTTC.

The rearrangement joins TRBV19 to TRBJ2-7; TRBD2 matches 7 bases. This CDR3 spans 15 amino acids. V trimming: 3 bases; J trimming: 1 base; junction bases outside the gene matches: 6. Germline values: CDR1 LNHDA, CDR2 SQIVND (reference sequence). DNA for the CDR3: TGTGCCAGTAGTATCGGGGGGATAAGGTCCTACGAGCAGTACTTC. Translated, it gives CASSIGGIRSYEQYF. Together with reference TRBV19 and TRBJ2-7, the CDR3 gives the full variable domain: DGGITQSPKYLFRKEGQNVTLSCEQNLNHDAMYWYRQDPGQGLRLIYYSQIVNDFQKGDIAEGYSVSREKKESFPLTVTSAQKNPTAFYLCASSIGGIRSYEQYFGPGTRLTVT.

This chain links TRBV30 with TRBJ2-5; 8 nucleotides align to TRBD2. V was clipped by 5 bases and J by 5 bases; unmatched bases: 10. Germline CDR1 GTSNPN, CDR2 SVGIG (reference sequence). The CDR3 spans 14 residues. Written as DNA, the CDR3 is TGTGCCTGGGGTCTAAGACTAGCGAGGGAGACCCAGTACTTC. This gives the protein CAWGLRLARETQYF.

The chain joins TRBV6-5 to TRBJ2-2, with TRBD2 identical over 7 bases. With 8 bases clipped from V and 5 bases from J, the junction kept 11 bases outside the gene matches. Germline-derived CDR1 and CDR2 are MNHEY and SVGAGI. CDR3 length: 15 residues. Here the CDR3 DNA reads TGTGCCAGCTACGTCTGGGCGGGAGATACCGGGGAGCTGTTTTTT. Its protein product is CASYVWAGDTGELFF.

The chain employs TRBV7-9 and TRBJ2-5; 11 bases agree with TRBD2. Judging by the DNA end, TRBJ2-7 fits better; the J call may be wrong. Germline CDR1 and CDR2: SEHNR and FQNEAQ (reference sequence). This CDR3 is 15 amino acids long. CDR3: CASSLATTSGAEQYF. For the CDR3, the DNA is TGTGCCAGCAGCTTAGCCACGACTAGCGGGGCCGAGCAGTACTTC.

This chain uses TRBV7-8 with TRBJ2-5; 8 bases align to TRBD2. The DNA end is a closer match to TRBJ2-7, so the J assignment may be wrong. The CDR3 is 16 amino acids. The germline CDR1 and CDR2 sequences are SGHVS and FQNEAQ. CDR3 in amino acids: CASSAFTSGNGYEQYF. CDR3 coding DNA: TGTGCCAGCAGCGCCTTTACTAGCGGCAACGGGTACGAGCAGTACTTC.

This clone has more than one count but fewer than ten. The genes are TRBV2 and TRBJ2-7, with no clear D. The CDR3 has 13 residues. V was pared by 2 bases and J by 3 bases, with 8 bases between. Looked up from germline, CDR1 is SNHLY and CDR2 is FYNNEI. The CDR3 coding sequence is TGTGCCAGCAGTGAAAGAGGCAGCTACGAGCAGTACTTC. As protein: CASSERGSYEQYF.

The rearrangement joins TRBV6-4 to TRBJ2-3, with 11 nucleotides matching TRBD2. This CDR3 spans 17 amino acids. The V segment lost 5 bases and the J segment 8 bases; nucleotides outside the gene matches: 15. Germline V gene data show CDR1 as MRHNA and CDR2 as SNTAGT. CDR3 residues: CASSPEGLAGPGATQYF. DNA for the CDR3: TGTGCCAGCAGTCCCGAAGGACTAGCGGGTCCGGGGGCTACGCAGTATTTT.

The rearrangement links TRBV7-9 to TRBJ2-5; the D is unclear. The J call may be in error: the DNA end matches TRBJ2-7 better. Germline V gene data show CDR1 as SEHNR and CDR2 as FQNEAQ (reference sequence). The CDR3 spans 12 residues. CDR3 nucleotide sequence: TGTGCCAGCAGCTTCACCCCCTACGAGCAGTACTTC. Protein sequence: CASSFTPYEQYF.

This rearrangement joins TRBV9 to TRBJ2-2, with D uncertain. V lost 0 bases and J lost 7, with 4 bases in between. CDR1 is SGDLS, CDR2 YYNGEE, per germline. This CDR3 is built from 12 residues. The CDR3 spells CASSVAGGELFF. The DNA for the CDR3 is TGTGCCAGCAGCGTAGCGGGCGGGGAGCTGTTTTTT.

V gene TRBV23-1 combines with J gene TRBJ1-5; perhaps TRBD1 as D (5 bases). TRBV23-1 is annotated as an ORF whose role is uncertain. V was pared by 2 bases and J by 6 bases, with 14 bases between. The CDR3 is made up of 15 amino acids. CDR3 in amino acids: CASSQARGAGQPQHF. The CDR3 nucleotides are TGCGCCAGCAGTCAAGCGCGGGGCGCGGGTCAGCCCCAGCATTTT.

This clone came up once. V usage is TRBV13 and J usage is TRBJ2-1, with TRBD2 matching 8 bases. The CDR3 totals 16 residues. With 5 bases clipped from V and 6 bases from J, the junction kept 12 bases outside the gene matches. The V gene's germline CDR1 is PRHDT and CDR2 FYEKMQ (reference sequence). Here the CDR3 DNA reads TGTGCCAGCAGCCCGTCGGGGAGCGGGAGACTCAATGAGCAGTTCTTC. It encodes CASSPSGSGRLNEQFF.